This section outlines one T cell receptor (beta chain) sequence together with its context. Single viable CD3+CD4+CD8-CD45RO+ cells were sorted as the memory CD4+ T cells. Clones were sequenced by immunoSEQ multiplex PCR, and TCRdb holds only the in-frame ones, with some missing. The repertoire holds about 41,000 clones, with about three quarters as singletons. The V gene's germline CDR1 is SQVTM and CDR2 ANQGSEA. With V trimmed by 5 bases and J by 6 bases, 9 bases remained unmatched. This CDR3 is 13 amino acids long. These data are taken from a study of memory CD4+ T cells and cytomegalovirus serostatus.

Specimen: memory CD4+ T cells from blood. This clonotype was sampled from an adult in good health and CMV-seronegative. The V and J genes are TRBV29-1 and TRBJ2-7; 8 nucleotides line up with TRBD1. In DNA, the CDR3 is TGCAGCGTTCGATGGACAGGGTCGGGCGAGCAGTACTTC. Its protein product is CSVRWTGSGEQYF.